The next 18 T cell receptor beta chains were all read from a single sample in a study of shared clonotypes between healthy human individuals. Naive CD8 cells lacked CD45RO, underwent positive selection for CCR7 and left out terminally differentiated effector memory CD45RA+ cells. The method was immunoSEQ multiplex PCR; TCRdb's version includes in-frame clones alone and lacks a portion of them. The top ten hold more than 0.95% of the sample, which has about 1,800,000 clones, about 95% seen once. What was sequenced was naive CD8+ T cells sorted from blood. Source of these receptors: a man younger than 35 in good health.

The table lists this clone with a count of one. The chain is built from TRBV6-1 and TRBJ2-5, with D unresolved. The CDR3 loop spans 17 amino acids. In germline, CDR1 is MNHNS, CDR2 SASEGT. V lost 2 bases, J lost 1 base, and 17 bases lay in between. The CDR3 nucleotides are TGTGCCAGCAGTGAATTGGAAGACCTCCGGATCCAAGAGACCCAGTACTTC. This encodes CASSELEDLRIQETQYF.

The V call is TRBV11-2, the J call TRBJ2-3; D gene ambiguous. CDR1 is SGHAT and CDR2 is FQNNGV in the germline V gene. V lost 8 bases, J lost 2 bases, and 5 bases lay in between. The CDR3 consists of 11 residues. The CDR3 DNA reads TGTGCCAGCGGACCCACAGATACGCAGTATTTT. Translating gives CASGPTDTQYF.

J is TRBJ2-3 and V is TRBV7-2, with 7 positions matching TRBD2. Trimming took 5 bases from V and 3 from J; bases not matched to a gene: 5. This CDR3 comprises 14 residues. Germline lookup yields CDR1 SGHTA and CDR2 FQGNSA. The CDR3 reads CASSVSGITDTQYF. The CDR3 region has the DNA TGTGCCAGCAGCGTAAGCGGGATAACAGATACGCAGTATTTT.

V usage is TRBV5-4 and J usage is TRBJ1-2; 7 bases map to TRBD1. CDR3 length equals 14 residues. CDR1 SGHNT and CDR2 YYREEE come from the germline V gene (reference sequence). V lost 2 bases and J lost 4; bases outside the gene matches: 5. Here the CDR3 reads CASSLWGTAYGYTF. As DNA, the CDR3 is TGTGCCAGCAGCTTATGGGGGACAGCCTATGGCTACACCTTC.

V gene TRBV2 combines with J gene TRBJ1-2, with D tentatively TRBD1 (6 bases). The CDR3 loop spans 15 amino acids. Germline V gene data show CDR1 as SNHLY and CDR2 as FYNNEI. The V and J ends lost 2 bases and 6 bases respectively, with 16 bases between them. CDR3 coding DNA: TGTGCCAGCAGTGAACTTGTCACCGGACAGCATGGCTACACCTTC. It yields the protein CASSELVTGQHGYTF.

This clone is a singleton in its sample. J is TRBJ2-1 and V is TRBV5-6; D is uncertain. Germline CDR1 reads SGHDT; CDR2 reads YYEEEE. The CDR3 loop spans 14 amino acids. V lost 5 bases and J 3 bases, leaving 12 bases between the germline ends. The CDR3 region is CASSFSGLYNEQFF. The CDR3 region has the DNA TGTGCCAGCAGTTTTTCCGGGCTCTACAATGAGCAGTTCTTC.

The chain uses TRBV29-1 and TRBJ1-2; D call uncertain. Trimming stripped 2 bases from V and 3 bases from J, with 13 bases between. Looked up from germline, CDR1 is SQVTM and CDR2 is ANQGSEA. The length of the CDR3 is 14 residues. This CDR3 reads CSVEFPTEDYGYTF. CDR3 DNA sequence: TGCAGCGTTGAATTTCCGACTGAAGACTATGGCTACACCTTC.

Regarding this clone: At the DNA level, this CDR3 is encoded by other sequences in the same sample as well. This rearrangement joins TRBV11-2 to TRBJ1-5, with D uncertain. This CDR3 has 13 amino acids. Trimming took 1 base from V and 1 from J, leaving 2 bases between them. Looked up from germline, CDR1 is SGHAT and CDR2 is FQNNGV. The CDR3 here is CASSLGSNQPQHF. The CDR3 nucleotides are TGTGCCAGCAGCTTAGGAAGCAATCAGCCCCAGCATTTT.

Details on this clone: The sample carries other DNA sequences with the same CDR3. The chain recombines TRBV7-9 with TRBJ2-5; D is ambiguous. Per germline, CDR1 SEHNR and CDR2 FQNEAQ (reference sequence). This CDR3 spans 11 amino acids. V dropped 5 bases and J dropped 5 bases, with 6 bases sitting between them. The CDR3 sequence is CASSRAETQYF. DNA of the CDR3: TGTGCCAGCAGCCGGGCGGAGACCCAGTACTTC.

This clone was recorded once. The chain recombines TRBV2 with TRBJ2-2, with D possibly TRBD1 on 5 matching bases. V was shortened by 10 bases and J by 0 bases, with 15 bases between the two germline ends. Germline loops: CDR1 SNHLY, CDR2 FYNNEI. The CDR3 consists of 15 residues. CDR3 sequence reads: CAIQPRATNTGELFF. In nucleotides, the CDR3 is TGTGCCATCCAGCCCAGGGCGACGAACACCGGGGAGCTGTTTTTT.

The CDR3 bases are TGTGCCAGTAGCGTGGCCGTGGAGTACGAGCAGTACTTC. Amino acid sequence: CASSVAVEYEQYF. The chain carries TRBV19 and TRBJ2-7; D ambiguous. Germline CDR1 is LNHDA and CDR2 is SQIVND (reference sequence). The CDR3 has 13 residues. The V end was cut by 6 bases, the J end by 4 bases, with 13 bases between. Based on the CDR3 plus reference TRBV19 and TRBJ2-7, the full variable domain is DGGITQSPKYLFRKEGQNVTLSCEQNLNHDAMYWYRQDPGQGLRLIYYSQIVNDFQKGDIAEGYSVSREKKESFPLTVTSAQKNPTAFYLCASSVAVEYEQYFGPGTRLTVT.

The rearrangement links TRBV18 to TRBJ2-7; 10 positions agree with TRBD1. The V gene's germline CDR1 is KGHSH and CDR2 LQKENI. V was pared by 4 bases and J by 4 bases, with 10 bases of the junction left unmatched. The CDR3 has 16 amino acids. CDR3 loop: CASSRNPGTGVYEQYF. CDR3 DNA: TGTGCCAGCTCACGAAACCCCGGGACAGGGGTTTACGAGCAGTACTTC.

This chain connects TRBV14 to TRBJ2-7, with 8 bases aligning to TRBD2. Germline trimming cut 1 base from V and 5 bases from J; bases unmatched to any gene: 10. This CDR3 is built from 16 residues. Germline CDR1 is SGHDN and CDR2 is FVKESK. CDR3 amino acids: CASSQVVREGNDEQYF. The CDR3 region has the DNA TGTGCCAGCAGCCAAGTGGTTCGGGAGGGAAACGACGAGCAGTACTTC. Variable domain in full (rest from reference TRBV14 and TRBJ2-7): EAGVTQFPSHSVIEKGQTVTLRCDPISGHDNLYWYRRVMGKEIKFLLHFVKESKQDESGMPNNRFLAERTGGTYSTLKVQPAELEDSGVYFCASSQVVREGNDEQYFGPGTRLTVT.

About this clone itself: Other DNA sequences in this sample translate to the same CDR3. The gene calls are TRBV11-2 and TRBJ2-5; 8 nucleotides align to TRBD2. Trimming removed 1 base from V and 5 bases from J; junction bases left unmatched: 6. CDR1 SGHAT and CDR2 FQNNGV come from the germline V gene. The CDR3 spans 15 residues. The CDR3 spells CASSLGGSGVETQYF. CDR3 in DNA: TGTGCCAGCAGCTTAGGTGGTAGCGGGGTGGAGACCCAGTACTTC. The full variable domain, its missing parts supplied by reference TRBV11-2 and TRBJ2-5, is EAGVAQSPRYKIIEKRQSVAFWCNPISGHATLYWYQQILGQGPKLLIQFQNNGVVDDSQLPKDRFSAERLKGVDSTLKIQPAKLEDSAVYLCASSLGGSGVETQYFGPGTRLLVL.

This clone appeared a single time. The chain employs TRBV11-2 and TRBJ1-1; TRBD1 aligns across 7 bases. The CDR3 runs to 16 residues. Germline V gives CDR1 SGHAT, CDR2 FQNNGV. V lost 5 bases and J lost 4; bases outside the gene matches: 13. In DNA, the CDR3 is TGTGCCAGCAGCGAAGGGACAGCTGTTTTGAGCACTGAAGCTTTCTTT. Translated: CASSEGTAVLSTEAFF.

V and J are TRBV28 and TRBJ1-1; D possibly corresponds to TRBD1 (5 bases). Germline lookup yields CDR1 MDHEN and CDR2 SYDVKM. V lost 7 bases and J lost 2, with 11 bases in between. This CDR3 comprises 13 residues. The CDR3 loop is CASKLGVNTEAFF. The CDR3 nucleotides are TGTGCCAGCAAATTGGGGGTAAACACTGAAGCTTTCTTT.

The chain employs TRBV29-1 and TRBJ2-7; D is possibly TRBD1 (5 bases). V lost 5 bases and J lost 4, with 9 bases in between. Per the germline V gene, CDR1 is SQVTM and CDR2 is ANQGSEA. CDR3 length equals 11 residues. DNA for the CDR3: TGCAGCGTTAGACAGTTATACGAGCAGTACTTC. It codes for CSVRQLYEQYF.

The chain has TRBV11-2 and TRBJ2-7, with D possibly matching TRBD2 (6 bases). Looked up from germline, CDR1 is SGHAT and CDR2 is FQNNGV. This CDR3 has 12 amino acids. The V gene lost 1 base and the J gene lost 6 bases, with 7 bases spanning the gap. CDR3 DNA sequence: TGTGCCAGCAGCTTAGGGACTACCGAGCAGTACTTC. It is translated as CASSLGTTEQYF.